A selection of T cell receptor beta chains follows, all from one sample in a study of long-term antiretroviral therapy in people with HIV. Here immunoSEQ multiplex PCR was the method, and the copy in TCRdb shows in-frame clones only, minus some. Among over 20,000 clones listed, about 88% were seen once. Material: unsorted PBMCs, obtained 1.9 years after starting antiretroviral therapy. Receptor source: a woman aged 25 to 39 with HIV. Each CDR3 is given with its conserved first and last residue. The order of the fields is CDR3 protein, CDR3 DNA, V gene, D gene, J gene, clone size. The D gene is left open where the match is weak. The size of a clone is reported for some rows only, either as once, few or many, or as a class for expanded clones.

CASSSRGAASAFF	TGTGCCAGCAGCTCCCGGGGGGCCGCCTCTGCTTTCTTT	TRBV11-2	.	TRBJ1-1	.
CASSFGQGRTDTQYF	TGTGCCAGCAGTTTCGGACAGGGGAGAACAGATACGCAGTATTTT	TRBV6-5	TRBD1	TRBJ2-3	.
CASSMTSKGLAGLYEQYF	TGTGCCAGTAGTATGACCTCAAAAGGACTAGCGGGGCTATACGAGCAGTACTTC	TRBV19	TRBD2	TRBJ2-7	.
CASSVWPAGGLAREQFF	TGTGCCAGCAGCGTATGGCCAGCGGGGGGTCTCGCTAGAGAGCAGTTCTTC	TRBV9	TRBD2	TRBJ2-1	.
CASSLGGGFQETQYF	TGTGCCAGCAGCTTAGGGGGGGGCTTTCAAGAGACCCAGTACTTC	TRBV11-3	.	TRBJ2-5	.
CASSSGTRSTDTQYF	TGCGCCAGCAGCTCCGGGACTCGAAGCACAGATACGCAGTATTTT	TRBV5-1	.	TRBJ2-3	.
CASSLGLVNTEAFF	TGTGCCAGCAGCTTGGGATTGGTGAACACTGAAGCTTTCTTT	TRBV5-6	.	TRBJ1-1	.
CASSLAGGISNEQFF	TGTGCCAGCAGTCTAGCGGGGGGGATAAGTAATGAGCAGTTCTTC	TRBV2	TRBD2	TRBJ2-1	.
CATSRERIQETQYF	TGTGCCACCAGCAGAGAGCGGATCCAAGAGACCCAGTACTTC	TRBV15	.	TRBJ2-5	.
CSVRQGSSTDTQYF	TGCAGCGTAAGACAGGGTTCTAGCACAGATACGCAGTATTTT	TRBV29-1	TRBD1	TRBJ2-3	.
CASSLRLTGSGNTIYF	TGTGCCAGCAGCTTACGTCTAACCGGCTCTGGAAACACCATATATTTT	TRBV7-9	.	TRBJ1-3	.
CASSYRVGAYEQYF	TGTGCCAGCAGTTACAGGGTTGGGGCCTACGAGCAGTACTTC	TRBV28	.	TRBJ2-7	.
CASSLWSISYNEQFF	TGTGCCAGCAGCTTGTGGTCGATCTCCTACAATGAGCAGTTCTTC	TRBV5-6	.	TRBJ2-1	.
CASSRQGLSTEAFF	TGTGCCAGTAGTCGACAGGGTTTATCCACTGAAGCTTTCTTT	TRBV19	TRBD1	TRBJ1-1	.
CASSSEGATNTEAFF	TGCGCCAGCAGCTCTGAGGGGGCCACGAACACTGAAGCTTTCTTT	TRBV5-1	TRBD1	TRBJ1-1	.
CASSDPRAGFEKLFF	TGTGCCAGCAGTGACCCCAGGGCGGGTTTCGAAAAACTGTTTTTT	TRBV25-1	.	TRBJ1-4	once